This entry is about one T cell receptor beta chain. It lacks a known antigen. Base-call qualities are not available, and no considerably larger clone is one nucleotide away. These data are taken from a study of blood T cell repertoires in COVID-19 (TCRdb year 2020). Regarding the research as a whole: Collaborator samples came from the United States, Italy and Spain and covered acute and convalescent phases of COVID-19. Subjects who had been exposed to COVID-19, were actively infected with it, or had recovered from it provided the deeply sampled blood TCRbeta repertoires that made up the dataset. The sample metadata nearly always contained a de-identified subject ID, COVID-19 status, age in years and sex. The repertoires were released in a freely available public database meant as a resource for research on the immune response to SARS-CoV-2. Where HLA class I and class II types were available, the types were taken from metadata supplied by the sample provider, not from assay-based typing. Samples were obtained from the ongoing ImmuneRACE study (first 160 participants) and from 950 to 1,500 subjects provided by 6 global collaborators. The material from the prospective study consisted of cDNA or gDNA derived from T cells, B-cell-depleted T cells, or PBMCs. Paper-wide results and their limitations: Clinical and demographic metadata were provided uncurated, with the amount varying by source and participant.

The CDR3, cysteine through phenylalanine, is 16 amino acids long. Just the 48-base CDR3 DNA is kept, in frame starting at base 1. V is reduced by 6 bases and J by 5 bases, leaving a spacing of 23 bases between them. CDR1 is given as MNHNY and CDR2 as SVGAGI, both from the germline V gene (reference sequence). The collaborating institutions used their own protocols to collect whole blood in K2EDTA tubes. For TCRbeta analysis, collaborators shipped samples as frozen whole blood, isolated PBMCs, or DNA extracted from either of those sample types. TCRbeta CDR3 regions were amplified from genomic DNA using the immunoSEQ Assay, a bias-controlled multiplex PCR. As for the original processing: Within the assay, amplification of reference gene primers was used to estimate how many nucleated cells each sample contained. Sequence reads were collapsed and filtered to measure the absolute abundance of every unique TCRbeta CDR3 rearrangement. For each sample, productive Simpson clonality was calculated as the square root of Simpson's diversity index over productive rearrangements. In its TCRdb copy, this immuneACCESS table keeps in-frame sequences only and misses some clones. Where compared with another copy, unresolved V genes explain less than half of these, and the others have no known cause. V and J calls and clone size come straight from that table; D and trimming were deduced from the DNA. The sample table shows under 200,000 clones, and 83% are seen once. Less than 2% of the sample comes from the top ten.

The chain joins TRBV6-6 to TRBJ2-7; TRBD2 is perhaps the D gene, given 6 matching bases. This receptor was taken from a human donor in a cohort sampled during active COVID-19. Sequenced input: peripheral blood. The base sequence is TGTGCCAGCAGGAGTCAAGGCGGGGCATCTCTAGACGAGCAGTACTTC. Its translation reads: CASRSQGGASLDEQYF.